This TCR beta chain was found in a study of long-term antiretroviral therapy in people with HIV. Study findings and constraints: HIV repertoires had narrower CDR3 length ranges than controls. Blood collection from the mid-2000s to the late 2010s possibly occurred under older ART regimens.

Germline V gene sequence: CDR1 SGHRS, CDR2 YFSETQ. This CDR3 is built from 15 residues. Losses at the gene ends were 2 bases for V and 7 bases for J; bases not matched to a gene: 11. As regards this clone: No antigen is known for it.

Survey level was the resolution at which the v3.0 immunoSEQ assay ran. Libraries were prepared by immunoSEQ multiplex PCR; TCRdb keeps only in-frame clonotypes and omits some of them. This table holds about 28,000 clones, more than 85% found once. The sequence derives from a man over 45 with HIV. The sequenced sample was unsorted PBMCs, obtained 2 years after starting antiretroviral therapy. The rearrangement links TRBV5-1 to TRBJ2-5, with TRBD1 matching 7 bases. DNA for the CDR3: TGCGCCAGCAGCTTAGGGGGCGGACCCCTGGGGACCCAGTACTTC. Translation gives CASSLGGGPLGTQYF.